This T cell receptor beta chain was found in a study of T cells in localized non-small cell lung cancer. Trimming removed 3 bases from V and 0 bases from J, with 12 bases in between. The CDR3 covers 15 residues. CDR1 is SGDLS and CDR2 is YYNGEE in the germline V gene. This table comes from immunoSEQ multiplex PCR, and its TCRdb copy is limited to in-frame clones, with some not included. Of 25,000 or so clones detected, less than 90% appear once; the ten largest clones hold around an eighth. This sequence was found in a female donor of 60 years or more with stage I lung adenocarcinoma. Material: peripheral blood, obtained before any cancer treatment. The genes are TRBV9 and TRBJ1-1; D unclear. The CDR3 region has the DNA TGTGCCAGCAGCGAAAGCGCACACCTGAACACTGAAGCTTTCTTT. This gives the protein CASSESAHLNTEAFF.